What follows are 24 T cell receptor beta chains derived from one specimen sequenced in a study of T cell changes during pregnancy in multiple sclerosis. The method was immunoSEQ multiplex PCR; TCRdb's version includes in-frame clones alone and lacks a portion of them. The repertoire holds fewer than 85,000 clones, with approximately 94% as singletons. Sequences were derived from peripheral blood, sampled after pregnancy. Source of these receptors: a female donor in good health, enrolled as a control in a pregnancy study.

The chain recombines TRBV5-5 with TRBJ2-6, with 14 bases fitting TRBD2. CDR1 and CDR2 from the germline V gene are SGHKS and YYEKEE (reference sequence). V lost 4 bases to trimming and J lost 0 bases; unmatched junction nucleotides: 3. This CDR3 has 18 amino acids. The CDR3 loop reads CASSMGLAGASGANVLTF. For the CDR3, the DNA is TGTGCCAGCAGCATGGGACTAGCGGGGGCCTCTGGGGCCAACGTCCTGACTTTC.

The chain is built from TRBV2 and TRBJ1-1; D might be TRBD1 (6 bases). Trimming cost V 6 bases and J 1 base, with 9 bases left between them. CDR1 and CDR2 (germline): SNHLY, FYNNEI. The CDR3 spans 13 residues. CDR3 DNA: TGTGCCAGCAGGGAGGACAGGAACACTGAAGCTTTCTTT. Translation gives CASREDRNTEAFF.

The rearrangement links TRBV5-1 to TRBJ2-2, with D maybe TRBD2 (5 bases). Trimming pared 3 bases from V and 2 bases from J, leaving 11 bases between. CDR1 and CDR2 (germline): SGHRS, YFSETQ. CDR3 length: 15 residues. This CDR3 reads CASSWLATNTGELFF. Written as DNA, the CDR3 is TGCGCCAGCAGCTGGTTAGCGACAAACACCGGGGAGCTGTTTTTT.

The chain combines TRBV2 with TRBJ2-1; 7 bases map to TRBD2. With 10 bases clipped from V and 4 bases from J, the junction kept 13 bases outside the gene matches. Per the germline V gene, CDR1 is SNHLY and CDR2 is FYNNEI. The CDR3 totals 15 residues. CDR3 protein: CAIRAGSSGYNEQFF. CDR3 nucleotides: TGTGCCATCAGAGCGGGGTCGAGCGGATACAATGAGCAGTTCTTC.

The chain uses TRBV27 and TRBJ1-1, with TRBD1 matching over 9 bases. V lost 5 bases, J lost 10 bases, and 17 bases stayed unmatched. CDR1 is MNHEY and CDR2 is SMNVEV in the germline V gene (reference sequence). The CDR3 length is 16 residues. The CDR3 reads CASSPKYPGTGFGAFF. DNA of the CDR3: TGTGCCAGCAGTCCCAAATATCCCGGGACAGGGTTTGGAGCTTTCTTT.

This chain joins TRBV6-1 and TRBJ2-3; D is undetermined. V was pared by 1 base and J by 0 bases, with 17 bases between. Germline CDR1 MNHNS, CDR2 SASEGT. This CDR3 comprises 18 residues. The CDR3 coding sequence is TGTGCCAGCAGTGAAGGGCCGTGGGCAGATCCTAGCACAGATACGCAGTATTTT. As protein: CASSEGPWADPSTDTQYF.

The J gene is TRBJ2-3, the V gene TRBV5-4; D is uncertain. The V end was cut by 7 bases, the J end by 0 bases, with 15 bases between. The CDR3 has 15 residues. The V gene's germline CDR1 is SGHNT and CDR2 YYREEE (reference sequence). The CDR3 spells CASSTRGPSTDTQYF. CDR3 in DNA: TGTGCCAGCTCAACCCGAGGCCCTAGCACAGATACGCAGTATTTT.

The V and J genes are TRBV27 and TRBJ2-1; TRBD2 aligns across 7 bases. Losses at the gene ends were 9 bases for V and 0 bases for J; bases not matched to a gene: 11. Germline V CDR1 and CDR2: MNHEY, SMNVEV (reference sequence). CDR3 length equals 16 residues. DNA for the CDR3: TGTGCCAGTTTAAAAGCCGGGGGGAACTCCTACAATGAGCAGTTCTTC. It codes for CASLKAGGNSYNEQFF.

The chain links TRBV4-1 to TRBJ1-5; perhaps TRBD1 as D (5 bases). The CDR3 covers 19 residues. V was pared by 3 bases and J by 2 bases, with 23 bases between. Germline V gene data show CDR1 as MGHRA and CDR2 as YSYEKL. CDR3 nucleotide sequence: TGCGCCAGCAGCCAGGATTTCGCAGGGCGTACCCTAGGCAATCAGCCCCAGCATTTT. It is translated as CASSQDFAGRTLGNQPQHF.

The V and J genes are TRBV28 and TRBJ2-7; 9 nucleotides align to TRBD2. CDR1 and CDR2 from the germline V gene are MDHEN and SYDVKM. After removal of 4 bases from V and 5 bases from J, the junction contained 9 bases not matched to a gene. CDR3 size: 15 residues. The CDR3 coding sequence is TGTGCCAGCAGTTCAGTTAGCGGGAGTGGGGACGAGCAGTACTTC. Its protein is CASSSVSGSGDEQYF.

This CDR3 is CASSISGTEYNEQFF. The CDR3, as DNA: TGTGCCAGTAGTATCAGCGGGACGGAGTACAATGAGCAGTTCTTC. The genes are TRBV19 and TRBJ2-1; TRBD2 agrees at 7 bases. The CDR3 runs 15 residues. CDR1 and CDR2 (germline): LNHDA, SQIVND (reference sequence). Trimming cost V 3 bases and J 4 bases; bases outside gene matches: 6.

The genes are TRBV14 and TRBJ1-3; D remains unclear. V was trimmed by 1 base and J by 4 bases, leaving 8 bases between them. The CDR3 spans 14 residues. Germline CDR1 reads SGHDN; CDR2 reads FVKESK. This CDR3 is CASSQAPSGNTIYF. CDR3 nucleotides: TGTGCCAGCAGCCAAGCCCCTAGCGGAAACACCATATATTTT.

The chain combines TRBV15 with TRBJ1-1; no clear D. Germline assignment: CDR1 LNHNV and CDR2 YYDKDF (reference sequence). The V and J ends lost 0 bases and 5 bases respectively, with 13 bases between them. There are 15 residues in the CDR3. The CDR3 coding sequence is TGTGCCACCAGCAGAGATTCTGAGGGTGGGACTGAAGCTTTCTTT. The encoded protein is CATSRDSEGGTEAFF.

The chain carries TRBV4-1 and TRBJ2-1, with 10 nucleotides matching TRBD2. Germline V gene data show CDR1 as MGHRA and CDR2 as YSYEKL. The trim removed 4 bases at V and 1 base at J, leaving 7 bases unmatched. This CDR3 contains 17 residues. The CDR3 DNA reads as TGCGCCAGCAGCCCGGGACTAGCGAGGAGGTCCTACAATGAGCAGTTCTTC. It translates to CASSPGLARRSYNEQFF.

This clone has a handful of counts. This chain joins TRBV29-1 and TRBJ1-1; D is ambiguous. This CDR3 is built from 14 residues. Germline V gene lookup returns CDR1 SQVTM and CDR2 ANQGSEA. Trimming took off 4 bases at V and 6 bases at J, with 18 bases between the two ends. CDR3 sequence reads: CSVAEGSSGSEAFF. DNA of the CDR3: TGCAGCGTTGCGGAAGGGAGCTCGGGTTCTGAAGCTTTCTTT.

The gene calls are TRBV10-3 and TRBJ2-1, with 9 bases that match TRBD2. V dropped 0 bases and J dropped 6; count of bases not matched to a gene: 6. The germline CDR1 and CDR2 sequences are ENHRY and SYGVKD. The CDR3 length is 16 residues. The DNA for the CDR3 is TGTGCCATCAGTGAGTCTAATAGCGGGAGTGGCAATGAGCAGTTCTTC. It yields the protein CAISESNSGSGNEQFF.

This clone came up once. The chain links TRBV19 to TRBJ2-3; the match to TRBD2 covers 7 bases. CDR3 size: 12 residues. The junction had 4 bases not matched to a gene; V was cut back by 7 bases and J by 6 bases. Germline V gives CDR1 LNHDA, CDR2 SQIVND (reference sequence). DNA for the CDR3: TGTGCCAGTATGGGGGGAGGGGATACGCAGTATTTT. Protein product: CASMGGGDTQYF.

This chain connects TRBV5-4 to TRBJ2-3; TRBD2 matches at 8 bases. The germline V gene has CDR1 SGHNT and CDR2 YYREEE (reference sequence). The CDR3 length is 16 residues. With V trimmed by 4 bases and J by 2 bases, 9 bases remained unmatched. The CDR3 DNA reads as TGTGCCAGCAGCCCGGAAGCGGGGGAGTTCACAGATACGCAGTATTTT. Residues: CASSPEAGEFTDTQYF.

The chain couples TRBV5-8 to TRBJ2-5; TRBD1 matches at 8 bases. With V trimmed by 6 bases and J by 5 bases, 12 bases remained unmatched. Germline V gene data show CDR1 as SGHTS and CDR2 as YDEGEE. This CDR3 spans 15 amino acids. The DNA for the CDR3 is TGTGCCAGCACCTACACCGGGACAGGAGGGGAGACCCAGTACTTC. Translation gives CASTYTGTGGETQYF.

This chain connects TRBV19 to TRBJ2-5; D may be TRBD2 (6 bases). Germline assignment: CDR1 LNHDA and CDR2 SQIVND (reference sequence). V dropped 4 bases and J dropped 4 bases, with 7 bases sitting between them. The CDR3 contains 12 residues. The CDR3 nucleotides read TGTGCCAGTAGTACCGGGGGAGAGACCCAGTACTTC. This sequence encodes CASSTGGETQYF.

J is TRBJ1-5 and V is TRBV7-3; 7 bases are shared with TRBD1. After removal of 3 bases from V and 6 bases from J, the junction contained 14 bases not matched to a gene. Per the germline V gene, CDR1 is SGHTA and CDR2 is FQGTGA. CDR3 size: 17 residues. The CDR3 protein is CASSFFRSNRGSQPQHF. CDR3 DNA: TGTGCCAGCAGCTTCTTTCGCAGCAACAGGGGCAGTCAGCCCCAGCATTTT.

V and J are TRBV30 and TRBJ2-3; 7 nucleotides align to TRBD1. The J segment lost 2 bases and the V segment lost 2 bases, leaving 7 bases of the junction unmatched. CDR1 and CDR2 from the germline V gene are GTSNPN and SVGIG (reference sequence). CDR3 length: 15 residues. The CDR3 is CAWSPQGEITDTQYF. The CDR3 region has the DNA TGTGCCTGGAGTCCCCAGGGGGAGATCACAGATACGCAGTATTTT.

The chain couples TRBV6-6 to TRBJ2-2; TRBD1 might be the D (6 bases). The CDR3 is 15 amino acids. Trimming took off 2 bases at V and 3 bases at J, with 10 bases between the two ends. The germline CDR1 and CDR2 sequences are MNHNY and SVGAGI (reference sequence). The CDR3 here is CASSYRGWDTGELFF. CDR3 bases: TGTGCCAGCAGTTACAGGGGGTGGGACACCGGGGAGCTGTTTTTT.

V usage is TRBV6-5 and J usage is TRBJ1-5; a weak D match, TRBD1 (6 bases). Trimming took off 6 bases at V and 5 bases at J, with 11 bases between the two ends. Germline V gives CDR1 MNHEY, CDR2 SVGAGI. The CDR3 covers 13 residues. This CDR3 reads CASRKGGDQPQHF. CDR3 DNA sequence: TGTGCCAGCAGGAAGGGGGGGGATCAGCCCCAGCATTTT.